This TCR beta chain was observed in a study of T cells in localized non-small cell lung cancer. Per germline, CDR1 GTSNPN and CDR2 SVGIG (reference sequence). The germline V and J ends were trimmed by 0 bases and 7 bases, with 9 bases remaining between them. The CDR3 runs 13 residues. Remarks on this clone: No antigen is known for it.

Findings of the study overall: Heterogeneity within the tumor remains possible, as just one region underwent sequencing. There was an association of higher blood T cell density with longer overall survival. Uninvolved adjacent lung showed peak T cell clonality, exceeding tumor. Paired adjacent lung recovered a median approximately 62 of the top 100 tumor clones.

Some clones are missing from TCRdb's copy, which holds only in-frame ones; the method was immunoSEQ multiplex PCR. The table lists fewer than 35,000 clones, 87% of them singletons, with 15% to 20% in the top ten. This specimen was peripheral blood mononuclear cells, taken before any cancer treatment. This sequence joins TRBV30 and TRBJ2-2; possible D gene TRBD1, 7 bases. The TCR was taken from a man aged 40-75 years with stage III lung adenocarcinoma. CDR3 in amino acids: CAWSVQGGGELFF. CDR3 sequence (DNA): TGTGCCTGGAGTGTGCAGGGGGGCGGGGAGCTGTTTTTT.